Presented here are 12 T cell receptor beta chains from one specimen sequenced in a study of shared T cell receptors in the human thymus. Only in-frame clones appear in the TCRdb table, and some are missing; sequencing was by immunoSEQ multiplex PCR. There are roughly 560,000 clones in the sample; 70% to 80% occur only once, and more than 0.01% lies in the top ten. The same data also went into a second study, on human thymus T cells.

The sequencing input was thymocytes. The receptors stem from a boy under two years old with a congenital heart defect.

The chain joins TRBV4-3 to TRBJ2-7, with D tentatively TRBD1 (5 bases). CDR1 LGHNA and CDR2 YSLEER come from the germline V gene. The length of the CDR3 is 16 residues. Trimming took off 0 bases at V and 2 bases at J, with 14 bases between the two ends. This CDR3 is CASSQDRVGKAYEQYF. As DNA, the CDR3 is TGCGCCAGCAGCCAAGACAGGGTGGGTAAGGCCTACGAGCAGTACTTC.

This clone was seen more than once but under ten times. V is TRBV7-3 and J is TRBJ2-2, with 9 bases fitting TRBD2. The germline CDR1 and CDR2 sequences are SGHTA and FQGTGA. J was trimmed by 3 bases and V by 0 bases; bases with no gene match: 11. The CDR3 covers 19 residues. The CDR3 loop reads CASSLTDKVAGADTGELFF. The DNA of the CDR3 is TGTGCCAGCAGCTTAACGGATAAGGTAGCGGGAGCGGACACCGGGGAGCTGTTTTTT.

In the case of this clone: Distinct nucleotide sequences in the sample also encode this CDR3. This chain connects TRBV4-3 to TRBJ2-1, with D possibly being TRBD2 (7 bases). The CDR3 has 16 amino acids. Germline CDR1 and CDR2: LGHNA and YSLEER. Trimming left V 0 bases short and J 1 base short, with 10 bases between. Here the CDR3 reads CASSQDRGGSYNEQFF. The CDR3 nucleotides are TGCGCCAGCAGCCAAGATAGGGGGGGATCCTACAATGAGCAGTTCTTC.

The sample holds one count of this clone. The rearrangement links TRBV23-1 to TRBJ2-1; D possibly corresponds to TRBD1 (5 bases). TRBV23-1 is an open reading frame, and its role is uncertain. V gave up 11 bases and J gave up 12 bases, with 20 bases separating them. The CDR3 is made up of 12 amino acids. This chain's CDR3 is CARAWGKGGQFF. CDR3 in DNA: TGCGCCCGAGCCTGGGGCAAAGGTGGGCAGTTCTTC.

The chain has TRBV30 and TRBJ2-3; D is perhaps TRBD2 (7 bases). Per germline, CDR1 GTSNPN and CDR2 SVGIG (reference sequence). The V end was cut by 3 bases, the J end by 2 bases, with 15 bases between. CDR3 length: 15 residues. DNA of the CDR3: TGTGCCTGGAGCCGGGGGGACACGGACACAGATACGCAGTATTTT. Translation: CAWSRGDTDTDTQYF.

The chain uses TRBV10-3 and TRBJ2-3; D perhaps matches TRBD2 (6 bases). Germline V gene sequence: CDR1 ENHRY, CDR2 SYGVKD. The CDR3 has 15 amino acids. V was trimmed by 2 bases and J by 2 bases, leaving 11 bases between them. The DNA for the CDR3 is TGTGCCATCAGTGAGCGTGGGGACTCCACAGATACGCAGTATTTT. It translates to CAISERGDSTDTQYF.

This chain joins TRBV4-3 and TRBJ2-5; 9 bases fit TRBD2. The germline V gene has CDR1 LGHNA and CDR2 YSLEER. The length of the CDR3 is 19 residues. The junction had 20 bases not matched to a gene; V was cut back by 4 bases and J by 5 bases. The CDR3 coding sequence is TGCGCCAGCAGCCTCCGCCCGGGGGGGGGACTAGCTCCATGGGAGACCCAGTACTTC. Amino acids: CASSLRPGGGLAPWETQYF.

This chain uses TRBV20-1 with TRBJ2-5; no reliable D call. This CDR3 is built from 11 residues. Trimming cost V 3 bases and J 5 bases, with 7 bases left between them. Germline V gives CDR1 DFQATT, CDR2 SNEGSKA (reference sequence). The CDR3: CSASVRETQYF. Here the CDR3 DNA reads TGCAGTGCTAGTGTACGGGAGACCCAGTACTTC.

V and J are TRBV29-1 and TRBJ1-4; 7 nucleotides match TRBD1. Germline V CDR1 and CDR2: SQVTM, ANQGSEA. V dropped 6 bases and J dropped 7; count of bases not matched to a gene: 14. The length of the CDR3 is 15 residues. The CDR3 coding sequence is TGCAGCGTCCCCGGATCACACAGGGGTGGTGAAAAACTGTTTTTT. Translated: CSVPGSHRGGEKLFF.

This chain links TRBV28 with TRBJ1-2; no definite D call. The CDR3 is 14 residues long. The germline CDR1 and CDR2 sequences are MDHEN and SYDVKM. Trimming took 3 bases from V and 8 from J, leaving 16 bases between them. This CDR3 is CASSLDGQAGGYTF. The CDR3 DNA sequence: TGTGCCAGCAGTTTGGACGGTCAGGCGGGGGGCTACACCTTC.

The rearrangement links TRBV12-5 to TRBJ1-5, with a possible D match to TRBD1 (5 bases). The germline V gene encodes CDR1 LGHNT and CDR2 FRNRAP. V was trimmed by 4 bases and J by 2 bases, leaving 9 bases between them. This CDR3 spans 14 amino acids. The CDR3, as DNA: TGTGCTAGTGGTTACGGGGGGGGCAATCAGCCCCAGCATTTT. Translation: CASGYGGGNQPQHF. Filled out from reference TRBV12-5 and TRBJ1-5, the complete variable domain reads DARVTQTPRHKVTEMGQEVTMRCQPILGHNTVFWYRQTMMQGLELLAYFRNRAPLDDSGMPKDRFSAEMPDATLATLKIQPSEPRDSAVYFCASGYGGGNQPQHFGDGTRLSIL.

The CDR3 sequence is CASSQDSGSAYNEQFF. CDR3 DNA sequence: TGCGCCAGCAGCCAAGATAGCGGGAGCGCCTACAATGAGCAGTTCTTC. The chain has TRBV4-3 and TRBJ2-1; 9 bases match TRBD2. Germline loops: CDR1 LGHNA, CDR2 YSLEER. The CDR3 runs 16 residues. The junction had 2 bases not matched to a gene; V was cut back by 0 bases and J by 2 bases.